This T cell receptor (beta chain) was recovered during a study of blood T cell repertoires in COVID-19. On the study more broadly: Material from acute and convalescent COVID-19 was sourced from the United States, Italy and Spain. PBMCs, B-cell-depleted T cells, or T cells provided the cDNA or gDNA that made up the material.

CDR3 length equals 15 residues. The germline CDR1 and CDR2 sequences are SGHRS and YFSETQ. The V and J ends lost 0 bases and 0 bases, in that order; junction bases with no gene match: 0. The authors' processing: Amplification of reference gene primers provided the estimated nucleated cell counts. Produced via immunoSEQ multiplex PCR; TCRdb's table is partial and in-frame only. The V and J calls and the clone size are those of that table, but D and trimming were determined from the DNA. The data contain about 48,000 clones, approximately 86% of them singletons. The chain combines TRBV5-1 with TRBJ2-7; 10 bases fit TRBD2. This sequence originates from a woman aged 80 or over with acute or convalescent COVID-19. Sequenced input: peripheral blood. The CDR3 nucleotides are TGCGCCAGCAGCTTGGTAGCGGGGGGCTCCTACGAGCAGTACTTC. As protein: CASSLVAGGSYEQYF.